The TCR beta chain described here comes from a study of T cell responses to AZD1222 COVID-19 vaccine (dated by TCRdb to about 2021). Concerning the study at large: AZD1222 recipients whose second dose came at about 4 weeks and those whose second dose came at about 12 weeks were combined into one group, since spike-specific TCR depth and breadth did not differ between the two schedules. TCR sequencing covered roughly 230 trial participants: some 210 given two doses of AZD1222 and approximately 26 given two doses of MenACWY control vaccine. Trial participants were enrolled by age into 18-55, 56-69 and 70-plus year subgroups, with approximately 150, 28 and 58 TCR-sequenced participants respectively.

The CDR3 measures 14 amino acids from cysteine to phenylalanine. The kept DNA is CDR3 alone, 42 bases in frame from the first base. CDR1 and CDR2, looked up from the germline V gene (reference sequence), are LNHDA and SQIVND. V is cut by 4 bases and J by 4 bases, and the space between the germline ends is 11 bases. Regarding this clone: No antigen is known for it. No base-level quality is on record; no much larger clone is a single base apart.

The full study reports these points: Conclusions about previously exposed vaccinees were limited because only a handful of AZD1222 recipients were SARS-CoV-2 seropositive at baseline. Epitopes outside the regions mutated in the B.1.351 and B.1.1.7 variants were reportedly recognized by nearly half of the unique spike-specific TCRs. In the small 56-69-year group, the increase in depth fell short of significance, most likely because of low power. CD4 TCRs associated with the vaccine covered the entire spike protein, and the dominant responses were in regions 160-218 and 743-854. Because no day 14 peak-response samples were available, repertoires were characterized only after the peak T cell response. Spike-specific TCR breadth and depth rose significantly after two AZD1222 doses compared with day 0 and with MenACWY recipients. Participants were mostly white British and included more females than males, and it was suggested by the authors that clonal diversity may have been underestimated.

The CDR3 regions of human TCRbeta chains were analyzed by immunosequencing. The source study handled its data this way. Repertoire TCRs were matched against a reference library of SARS-CoV-2-specific TCRs generated with the MIRA antigen-specificity platform. Breadth meant the fraction of unique TCRs that were SARS-CoV-2-associated, whereas depth meant the fraction of total T cells that were SARS-CoV-2-associated. Using the MIRA data, every spike-specific TCR was mapped to the spike region that the TCR reacted to and assigned to either a CD4 or a CD8 class. Log10-transformed breadth and depth values were compared by one-way ANOVA with Sidak's multiple comparisons tests. Drawn from immuneACCESS, this table holds only the in-frame rearrangements with V and J called that TCRdb kept. Clones are partly lost; checked studies trace under half to an unresolved V gene and leave the rest unexplained. The V and J calls and clone size are taken from that table; D and trimming were inferred from the DNA. The sample yields more than 100,000 clones; 85% to 90% were counted once. About 3.1% of the sample rests with the top ten.

This sample's time point label indicates: baseline before first vaccination. Vaccinee samples were obtained from the UK trials COV001 and COV002, which included a single-blind randomized controlled phase 2/3 trial of AZD1222 (ChAdOx1 nCoV-19) in healthy adults. For TCRbeta chain sequencing, PBMC samples from trial participants were taken at day 0 and at day 28 after the second dose. This clonotype was obtained from an adult in good health. The sequence links TRBV19 to TRBJ1-5; TRBD1 could be the D gene, as 5 bases match. Source: peripheral blood, taken on day 0 of AZD1222 vaccination. DNA sequence: TGTGCCAGTAGTACAGGGTTTTGGAATCAGCCCCAGCATTTT. This is translated as CASSTGFWNQPQHF.